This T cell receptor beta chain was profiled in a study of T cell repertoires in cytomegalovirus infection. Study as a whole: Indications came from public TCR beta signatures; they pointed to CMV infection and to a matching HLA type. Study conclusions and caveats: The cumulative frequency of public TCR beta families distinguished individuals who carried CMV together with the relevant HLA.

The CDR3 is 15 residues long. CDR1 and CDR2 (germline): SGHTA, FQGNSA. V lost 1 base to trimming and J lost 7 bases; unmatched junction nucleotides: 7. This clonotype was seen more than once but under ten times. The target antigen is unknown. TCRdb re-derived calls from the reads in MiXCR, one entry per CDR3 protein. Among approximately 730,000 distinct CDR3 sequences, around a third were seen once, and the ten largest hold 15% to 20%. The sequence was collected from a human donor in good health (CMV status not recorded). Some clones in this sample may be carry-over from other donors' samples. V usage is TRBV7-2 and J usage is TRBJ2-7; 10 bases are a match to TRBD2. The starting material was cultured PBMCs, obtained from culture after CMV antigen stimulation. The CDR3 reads CASSLGLAGAVEQYF. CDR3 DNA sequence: TGTGCCAGCAGCTTAGGGCTAGCGGGAGCGGTAGAGCAGTACTTC.